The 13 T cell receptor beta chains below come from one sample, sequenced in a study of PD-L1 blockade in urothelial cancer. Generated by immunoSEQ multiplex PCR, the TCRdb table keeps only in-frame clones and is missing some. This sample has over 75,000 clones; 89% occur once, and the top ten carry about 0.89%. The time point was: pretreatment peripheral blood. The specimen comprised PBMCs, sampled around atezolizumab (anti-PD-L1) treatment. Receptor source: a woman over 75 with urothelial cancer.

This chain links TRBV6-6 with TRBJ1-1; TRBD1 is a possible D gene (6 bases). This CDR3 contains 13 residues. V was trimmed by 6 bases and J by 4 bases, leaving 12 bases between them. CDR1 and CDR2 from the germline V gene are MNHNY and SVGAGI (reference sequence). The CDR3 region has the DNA TGTGCCAGCAGCCTCGAACAGGGCACTGAAGCTTTCTTT. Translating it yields CASSLEQGTEAFF.

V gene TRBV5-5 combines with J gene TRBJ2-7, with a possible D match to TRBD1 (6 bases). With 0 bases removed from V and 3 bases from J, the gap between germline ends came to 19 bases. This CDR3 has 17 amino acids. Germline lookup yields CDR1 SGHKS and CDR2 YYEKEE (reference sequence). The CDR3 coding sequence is TGTGCCAGCAGCTTGGGAGTCGGTAATTTGGGACACTACGAGCAGTACTTC. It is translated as CASSLGVGNLGHYEQYF.

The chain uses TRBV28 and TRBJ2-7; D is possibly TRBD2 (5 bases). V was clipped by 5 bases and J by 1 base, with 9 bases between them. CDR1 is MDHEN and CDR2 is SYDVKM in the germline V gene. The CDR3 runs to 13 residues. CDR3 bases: TGTGCCAGCAGTACCAGAGGGTCCTACGAGCAGTACTTC. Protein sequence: CASSTRGSYEQYF.

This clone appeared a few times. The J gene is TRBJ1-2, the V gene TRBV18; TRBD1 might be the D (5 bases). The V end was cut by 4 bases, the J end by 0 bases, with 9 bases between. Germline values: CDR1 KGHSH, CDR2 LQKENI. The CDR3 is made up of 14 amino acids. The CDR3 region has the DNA TGTGCCAGCTCACTGGGGGGAGCTAACTATGGCTACACCTTC. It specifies CASSLGGANYGYTF.

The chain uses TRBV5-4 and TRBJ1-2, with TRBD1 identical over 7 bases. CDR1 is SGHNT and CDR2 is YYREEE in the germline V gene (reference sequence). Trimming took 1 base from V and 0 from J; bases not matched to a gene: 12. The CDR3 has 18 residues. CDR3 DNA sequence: TGTGCCAGCAGCTTGCCTGACAGGGTGCGTACTGCTAACTATGGCTACACCTTC. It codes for CASSLPDRVRTANYGYTF.

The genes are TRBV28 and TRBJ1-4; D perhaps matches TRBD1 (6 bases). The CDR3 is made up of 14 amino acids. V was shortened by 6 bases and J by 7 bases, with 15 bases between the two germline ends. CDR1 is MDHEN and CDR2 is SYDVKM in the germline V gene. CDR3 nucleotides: TGTGCCAGCAGCCTCGACAGGTTTGGTGAAAAACTGTTTTTT. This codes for CASSLDRFGEKLFF.

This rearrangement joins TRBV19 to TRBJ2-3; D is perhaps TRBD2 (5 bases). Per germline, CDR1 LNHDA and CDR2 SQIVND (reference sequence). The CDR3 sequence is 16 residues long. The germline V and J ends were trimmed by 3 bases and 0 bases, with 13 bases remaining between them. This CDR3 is CASSISRGISTDTQYF. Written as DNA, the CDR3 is TGTGCCAGTAGTATTTCTAGAGGGATTAGCACAGATACGCAGTATTTT.

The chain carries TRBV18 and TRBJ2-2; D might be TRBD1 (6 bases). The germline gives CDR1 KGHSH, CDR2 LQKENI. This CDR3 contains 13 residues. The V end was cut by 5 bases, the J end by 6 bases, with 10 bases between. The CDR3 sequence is CASSTRTAGELFF. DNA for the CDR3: TGTGCCAGCTCAACTAGGACAGCCGGGGAGCTGTTTTTT.

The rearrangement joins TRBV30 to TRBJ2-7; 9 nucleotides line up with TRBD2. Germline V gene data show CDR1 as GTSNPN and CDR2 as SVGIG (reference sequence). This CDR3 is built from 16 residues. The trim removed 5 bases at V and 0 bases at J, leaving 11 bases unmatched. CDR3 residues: CAWALGTSRSSYEQYF. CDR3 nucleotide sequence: TGTGCCTGGGCCCTCGGGACTAGCAGGAGCTCCTACGAGCAGTACTTC.

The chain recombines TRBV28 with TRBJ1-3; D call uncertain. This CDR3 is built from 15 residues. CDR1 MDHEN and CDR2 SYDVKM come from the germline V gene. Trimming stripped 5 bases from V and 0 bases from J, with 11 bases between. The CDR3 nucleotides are TGTGCCAGCAGTCCCCCGGGAAACTCTGGAAACACCATATATTTT. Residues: CASSPPGNSGNTIYF.

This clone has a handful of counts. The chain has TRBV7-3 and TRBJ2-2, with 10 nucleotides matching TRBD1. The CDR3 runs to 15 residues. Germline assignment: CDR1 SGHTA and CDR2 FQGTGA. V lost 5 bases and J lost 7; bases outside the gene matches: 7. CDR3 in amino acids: CASSRRDRGLGELFF. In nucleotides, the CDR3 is TGTGCCAGCAGCCGCCGGGACAGGGGACTCGGGGAGCTGTTTTTT.

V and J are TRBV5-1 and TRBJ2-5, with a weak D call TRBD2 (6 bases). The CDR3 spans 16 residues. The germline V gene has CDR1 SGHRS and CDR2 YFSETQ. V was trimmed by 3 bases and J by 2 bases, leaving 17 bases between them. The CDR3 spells CASSSNLASGQETQYF. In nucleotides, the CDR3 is TGCGCCAGCAGCTCGAATCTAGCGTCAGGTCAAGAGACCCAGTACTTC.

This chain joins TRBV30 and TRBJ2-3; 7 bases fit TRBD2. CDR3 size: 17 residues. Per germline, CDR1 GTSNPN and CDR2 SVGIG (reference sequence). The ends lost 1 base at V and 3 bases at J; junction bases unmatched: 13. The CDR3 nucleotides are TGTGCCTGGAGTGACCCTTGGACCTTGGGAGGGACAGATACGCAGTATTTT. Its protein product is CAWSDPWTLGGTDTQYF.